The clone carrying this T cell receptor beta chain was recorded many times. Stated time point: newly diagnosed GD, antithyroid drugs for less than 3 months. From PBMCs, RNA was extracted and then used to make the TCR library. This sample is drawn from a study of regulatory T cells in long-lasting Graves disease. About the research overall: Graves' patients, diagnosed recently, had received antithyroid drugs under 3 months.

For TCR beta, libraries came from iRepertoire HTBI primers and Arm-PCR of CDR3 regions. TCRdb itself ran the multiplex PCR reads through MiXCR, one entry per CDR3 protein. The repertoire holds almost 450,000 distinct CDR3 sequences, with less than 20% as singletons. The same sample was also studied in work on T cells in Graves' hyperthyroidism and ophthalmopathy. From that paper: A set of HTBI primers served as the primers for a first-round RT-PCR of the TCR CDR3.

Sequenced material: peripheral blood mononuclear cells (PBMCs), taken at new diagnosis, from a patient treated with antithyroid drugs. The TCR originated in a young woman with Graves disease.

The DNA of the CDR3 is TGTGCCAGCAGTTTAGGCCAGGGGCCGAGTGGGCGCCAGTACTTC. It is translated as CASSLGQGPSGRQYF. The chain has TRBV28 and TRBJ2-5, with a possible D match to TRBD1 (6 bases). The germline V and J ends were trimmed by 2 bases and 10 bases, with 20 bases remaining between them. There are 15 residues in the CDR3. Germline V CDR1 and CDR2: MDHEN, SYDVKM. Combining the CDR3 with reference TRBV28 and TRBJ2-5 gives the whole variable domain DVKVTQSSRYLVKRTGEKVFLECVQDMDHENMFWYRQDPGLGLRLIYFSYDVKMKEKGDIPEGYSVSREKKERFSLILESASTNQTSMYLCASSLGQGPSGRQYFGPGTRLLVL.